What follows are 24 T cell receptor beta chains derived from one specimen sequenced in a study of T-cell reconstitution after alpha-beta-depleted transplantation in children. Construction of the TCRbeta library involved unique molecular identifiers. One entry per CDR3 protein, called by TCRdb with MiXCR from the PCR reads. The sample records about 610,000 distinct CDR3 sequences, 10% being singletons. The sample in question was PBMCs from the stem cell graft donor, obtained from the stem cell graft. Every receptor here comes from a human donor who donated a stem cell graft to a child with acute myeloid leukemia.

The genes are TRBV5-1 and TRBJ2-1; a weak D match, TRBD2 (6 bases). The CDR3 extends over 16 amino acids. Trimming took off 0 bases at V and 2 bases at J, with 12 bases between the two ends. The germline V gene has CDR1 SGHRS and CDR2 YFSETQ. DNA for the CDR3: TGCGCCAGCAGCTTGGGATCGGGAGCAGCCTACAATGAGCAGTTCTTC. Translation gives CASSLGSGAAYNEQFF.

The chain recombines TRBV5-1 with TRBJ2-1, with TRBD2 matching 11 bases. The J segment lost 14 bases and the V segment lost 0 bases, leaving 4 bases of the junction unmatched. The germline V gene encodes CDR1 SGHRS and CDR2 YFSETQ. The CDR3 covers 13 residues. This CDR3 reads CASSLEASGRKFF. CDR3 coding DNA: TGCGCCAGCAGCTTGGAAGCTAGCGGGAGGAAGTTCTTC. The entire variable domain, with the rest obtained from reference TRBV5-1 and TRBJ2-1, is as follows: KAGVTQTPRYLIKTRGQQVTLSCSPISGHRSVSWYQQTPGQGLQFLFEYFSETQRNKGNFPGRFSGRQFSNSRSEMNVSTLELGDSALYLCASSLEASGRKFFGPGTRLTVL.

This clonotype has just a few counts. In DNA form, the CDR3 reads TGTGCCAGCTCACCACAAGGCGGGGATTCACCCCTCCACTTT. It is translated as CASSPQGGDSPLHF. The chain uses TRBV18 and TRBJ1-6; the D is unclear. Trimming stripped 1 base from V and 8 bases from J, with 9 bases between. The CDR3 has 14 residues. Germline V gene sequence: CDR1 KGHSH, CDR2 LQKENI. Filled out from reference TRBV18 and TRBJ1-6, the complete variable domain reads NAGVMQNPRHLVRRRGQEARLRCSPMKGHSHVYWYRQLPEEGLKFMVYLQKENIIDESGMPKERFSAEFPKEGPSILRIQQVVRGDSAAYFCASSPQGGDSPLHFGNGTRLTVT.

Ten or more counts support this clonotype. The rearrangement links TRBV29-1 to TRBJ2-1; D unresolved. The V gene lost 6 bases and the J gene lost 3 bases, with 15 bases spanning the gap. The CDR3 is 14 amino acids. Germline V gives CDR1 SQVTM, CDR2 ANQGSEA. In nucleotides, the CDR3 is TGCAGCGTGGAAAGGATGGGTAACTACAATGAGCAGTTCTTC. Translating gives CSVERMGNYNEQFF.

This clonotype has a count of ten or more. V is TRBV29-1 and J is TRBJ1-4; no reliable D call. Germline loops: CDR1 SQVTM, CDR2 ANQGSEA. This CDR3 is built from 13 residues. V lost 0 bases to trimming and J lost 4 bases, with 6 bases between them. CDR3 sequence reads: CSVEDGINEKLFF. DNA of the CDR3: TGCAGCGTTGAAGACGGAATTAATGAAAAACTGTTTTTT.

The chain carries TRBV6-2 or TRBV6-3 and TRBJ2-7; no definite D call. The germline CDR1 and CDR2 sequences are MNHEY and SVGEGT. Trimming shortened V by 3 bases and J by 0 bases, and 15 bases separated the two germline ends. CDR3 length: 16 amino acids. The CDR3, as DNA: TGTGCCAGCAGTTATACGCCAGGAACACTCTCCTACGAGCAGTACTTC. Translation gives CASSYTPGTLSYEQYF.

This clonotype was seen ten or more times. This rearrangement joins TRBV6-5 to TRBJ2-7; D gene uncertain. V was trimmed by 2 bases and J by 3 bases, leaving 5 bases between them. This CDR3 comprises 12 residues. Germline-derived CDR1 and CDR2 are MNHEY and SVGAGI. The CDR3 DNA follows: TGTGCCAGCAGTTACGGGAACTACGAGCAGTACTTC. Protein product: CASSYGNYEQYF.

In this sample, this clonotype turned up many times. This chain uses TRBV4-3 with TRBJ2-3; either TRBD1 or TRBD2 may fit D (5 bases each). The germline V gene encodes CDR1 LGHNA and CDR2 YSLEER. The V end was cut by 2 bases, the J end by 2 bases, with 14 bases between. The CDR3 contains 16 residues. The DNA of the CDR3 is TGCGCCAGCAGCCAAATGGGGCTAGCAGACACAGATACGCAGTATTTT. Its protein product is CASSQMGLADTDTQYF.

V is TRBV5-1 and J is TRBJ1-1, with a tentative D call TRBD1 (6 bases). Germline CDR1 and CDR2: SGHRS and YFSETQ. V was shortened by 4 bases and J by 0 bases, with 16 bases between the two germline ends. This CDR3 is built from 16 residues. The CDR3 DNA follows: TGCGCCAGCAGCCTCTTCGGACAGAGCATGAACACTGAAGCTTTCTTT. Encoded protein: CASSLFGQSMNTEAFF.

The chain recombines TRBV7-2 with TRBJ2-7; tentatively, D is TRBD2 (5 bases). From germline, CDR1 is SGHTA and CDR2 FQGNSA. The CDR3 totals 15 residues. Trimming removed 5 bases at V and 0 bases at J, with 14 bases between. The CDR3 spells CASSPHPGNSYEQYF. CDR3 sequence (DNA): TGTGCCAGCAGCCCACACCCCGGGAACTCCTACGAGCAGTACTTC.

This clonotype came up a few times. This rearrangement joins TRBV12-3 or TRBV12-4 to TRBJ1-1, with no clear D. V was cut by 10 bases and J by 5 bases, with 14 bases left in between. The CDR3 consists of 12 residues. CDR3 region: CATTLVRTEAFF. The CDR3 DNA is TGTGCCACTACACTCGTTCGGACTGAAGCTTTCTTT.

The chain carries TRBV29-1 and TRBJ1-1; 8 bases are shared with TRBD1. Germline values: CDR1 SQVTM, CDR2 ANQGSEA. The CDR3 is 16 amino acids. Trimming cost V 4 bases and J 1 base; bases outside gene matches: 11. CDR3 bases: TGCAGCGTTGGGTTCGACAGGGGAAAGGAGAACACTGAAGCTTTCTTT. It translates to CSVGFDRGKENTEAFF.

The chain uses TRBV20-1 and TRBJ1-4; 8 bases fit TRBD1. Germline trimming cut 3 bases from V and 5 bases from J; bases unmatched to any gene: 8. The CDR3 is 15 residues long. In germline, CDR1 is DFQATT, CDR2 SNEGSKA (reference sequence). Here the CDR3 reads CSASDPGQENEKLFF. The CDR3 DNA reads TGCAGTGCTAGTGACCCGGGACAGGAAAATGAAAAACTGTTTTTT.

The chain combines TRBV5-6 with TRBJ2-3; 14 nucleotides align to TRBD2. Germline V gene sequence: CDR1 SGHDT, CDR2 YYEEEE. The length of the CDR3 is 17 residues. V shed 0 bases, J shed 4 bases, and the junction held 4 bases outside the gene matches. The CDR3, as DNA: TGTGCCAGCAGCTTGGTAGGGACTAGCGGGAGTGCAGATACGCAGTATTTT. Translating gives CASSLVGTSGSADTQYF.

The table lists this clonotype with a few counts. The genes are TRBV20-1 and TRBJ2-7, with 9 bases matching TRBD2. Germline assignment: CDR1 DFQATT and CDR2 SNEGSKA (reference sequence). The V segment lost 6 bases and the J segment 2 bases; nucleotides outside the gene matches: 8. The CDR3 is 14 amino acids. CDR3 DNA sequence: TGCAGTGCGTATAGGACTAGCGCGACCTACGAGCAGTACTTC. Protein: CSAYRTSATYEQYF.

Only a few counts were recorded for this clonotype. The CDR3 protein is CSVLAGGSSYEQFF. The CDR3 bases are TGCAGCGTCCTAGCGGGAGGATCTAGCTATGAGCAGTTCTTC. This chain uses TRBV29-1 with TRBJ2-1; 11 bases line up with TRBD2. CDR3 length: 14 amino acids. With 6 bases clipped from V and 8 bases from J, the junction kept 9 bases outside the gene matches. Germline V gene lookup returns CDR1 SQVTM and CDR2 ANQGSEA.

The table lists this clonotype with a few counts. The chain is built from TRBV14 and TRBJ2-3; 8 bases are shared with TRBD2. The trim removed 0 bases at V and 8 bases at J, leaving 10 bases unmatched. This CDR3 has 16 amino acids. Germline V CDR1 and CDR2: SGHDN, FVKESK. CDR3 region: CASSQDPGLAARTQYF. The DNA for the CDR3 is TGTGCCAGCAGCCAAGATCCAGGACTAGCAGCGCGTACGCAGTATTTT.

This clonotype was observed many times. The DNA for the CDR3 is TGTGCCACCAGCGGCCGGAACACCGGGGAGCTGTTTTTT. Translated: CATSGRNTGELFF. This rearrangement joins TRBV24-1 to TRBJ2-2; D gene unclear. V lost 7 bases and J 1 base, leaving 6 bases between the germline ends. The CDR3 loop spans 13 amino acids. Germline CDR1 is KGHDR and CDR2 is SFDVKD.

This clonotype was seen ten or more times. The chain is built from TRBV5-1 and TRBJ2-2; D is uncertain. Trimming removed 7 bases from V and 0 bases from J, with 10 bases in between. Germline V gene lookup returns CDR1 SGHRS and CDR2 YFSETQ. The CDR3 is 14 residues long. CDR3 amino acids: CASEARSNTGELFF. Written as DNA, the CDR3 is TGCGCCAGCGAAGCACGTTCGAACACCGGGGAGCTGTTTTTT.

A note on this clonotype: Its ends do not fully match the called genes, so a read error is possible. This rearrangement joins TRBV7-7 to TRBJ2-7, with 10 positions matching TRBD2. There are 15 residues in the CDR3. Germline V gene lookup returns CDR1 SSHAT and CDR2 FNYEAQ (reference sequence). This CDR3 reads CASSLTGASGSEQYF. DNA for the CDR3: TGTGCTAGCAGCTTGACAGGGGCTAGCGGGAGCGAGCAGTACTTC.

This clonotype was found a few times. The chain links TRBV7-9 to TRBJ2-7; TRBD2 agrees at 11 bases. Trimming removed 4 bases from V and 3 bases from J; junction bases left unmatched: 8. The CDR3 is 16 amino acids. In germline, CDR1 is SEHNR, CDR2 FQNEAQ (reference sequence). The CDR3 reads CASSSFSGRGHYEQYF. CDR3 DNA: TGTGCCAGCAGCTCTTTTAGCGGGAGGGGCCACTACGAGCAGTACTTC. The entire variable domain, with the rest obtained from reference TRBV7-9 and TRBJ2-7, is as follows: DTGVSQNPRHKITKRGQNVTFRCDPISEHNRLYWYRQTLGQGPEFLTYFQNEAQLEKSRLLSDRFSAERPKGSFSTLEIQRTEQGDSAMYLCASSSFSGRGHYEQYFGPGTRLTVT.

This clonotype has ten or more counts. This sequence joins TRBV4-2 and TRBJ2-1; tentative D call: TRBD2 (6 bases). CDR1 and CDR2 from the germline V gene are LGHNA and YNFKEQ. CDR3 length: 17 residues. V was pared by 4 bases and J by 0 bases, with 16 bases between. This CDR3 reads CASSPERAGTSYNEQFF. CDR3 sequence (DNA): TGTGCCAGCAGCCCGGAGCGTGCGGGGACCTCCTACAATGAGCAGTTCTTC.

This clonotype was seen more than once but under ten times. The CDR3 is CASSLWDRSDYGYTF. The CDR3 DNA is TGTGCCAGCAGCTTATGGGACAGATCTGACTATGGCTACACCTTC. The chain has TRBV7-9 and TRBJ1-2; 7 bases agree with TRBD1. J gave up 3 bases and V 2 bases, and 6 bases lay outside the gene matches. This CDR3 has 15 amino acids. Germline V CDR1 and CDR2: SEHNR, FQNEAQ (reference sequence).

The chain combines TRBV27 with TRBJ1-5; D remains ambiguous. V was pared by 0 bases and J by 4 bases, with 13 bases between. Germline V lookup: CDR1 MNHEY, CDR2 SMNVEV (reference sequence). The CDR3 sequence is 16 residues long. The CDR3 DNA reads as TGTGCCAGCAGTTTATCGGGTCGGAGACCAAATCAGCCCCAGCATTTT. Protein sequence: CASSLSGRRPNQPQHF.